One and the same sample provided the 20 T cell receptor beta chains below, sequenced in a study of T cells after yellow fever vaccination. One entry per CDR3 protein results from TCRdb running MiXCR on the 5' RACE reads. The repertoire includes some 390,000 distinct CDR3 sequences, over 5% of them detected once, and around 16% sits in the top ten. The sequencing used PBMCs, collected 5 days after the yellow fever booster vaccination. The receptors come from a man younger than 40 who received the YFV17D yellow fever vaccine.

This clonotype was picked up many times. The chain uses TRBV30 and TRBJ2-1; no clear D. CDR1 is GTSNPN, CDR2 SVGIG, per germline (reference sequence). CDR3 length: 15 amino acids. Trimming shortened V by 4 bases and J by 3 bases, and 16 bases separated the two germline ends. The CDR3 region has the DNA TGTGCCTGGACCCTGGGAAATATTGTCTACAATGAGCAGTTCTTC. It encodes CAWTLGNIVYNEQFF.

This clonotype has more than one count but fewer than ten. The chain is built from TRBV12-3 or TRBV12-4 and TRBJ1-4; 8 bases map to TRBD1. J lost 7 bases, V lost 2 bases, and 6 bases had no gene match. This CDR3 spans 15 amino acids. CDR3: CASSLSGRGPEKLFF. The CDR3 region has the DNA TGTGCCAGCAGTTTATCCGGCAGGGGGCCTGAAAAACTGTTTTTT.

This clonotype was counted only a few times. The chain joins TRBV18 to TRBJ2-1; D not resolved. Trimming pared 0 bases from V and 5 bases from J, leaving 14 bases between. Germline lookup yields CDR1 KGHSH and CDR2 LQKENI. There are 16 residues in the CDR3. This chain's CDR3 is CASSPPGSSWNNEQFF. The CDR3 DNA is TGTGCCAGCTCACCACCTGGCTCCTCTTGGAACAATGAGCAGTTCTTC.

This clonotype was observed a handful of times. The rearrangement uses TRBV30 and TRBJ2-7, with D possibly being TRBD1 (6 bases). The CDR3 has 14 residues. The germline CDR1 and CDR2 sequences are GTSNPN and SVGIG (reference sequence). Deletions cut 4 bases from V and 2 bases from J, with 15 bases between. CDR3 sequence (DNA): TGTGCCTGGAACCATGGGACAACACCCTACGAGCAGTACTTC. Its protein is CAWNHGTTPYEQYF. The full variable domain, completed using reference TRBV30 and TRBJ2-7, is SQTIHQWPATLVQPVGSPLSLECTVEGTSNPNLYWYRQAAGRGLQLLFYSVGIGQISSEVPQNLSASRPQDRQFILSSKKLLLSDSGFYLCAWNHGTTPYEQYFGPGTRLTVT.

A few counts support this clonotype. This rearrangement joins TRBV29-1 to TRBJ2-6; D gene unclear. The CDR3 is 12 amino acids. V lost 1 base and J lost 3, with 1 base in between. Germline values: CDR1 SQVTM, CDR2 ANQGSEA. DNA of the CDR3: TGCAGCGTTGAAGGTGGGGCCAACGTCCTGACTTTC. It encodes CSVEGGANVLTF.

There are a few counts of this clonotype. The chain carries TRBV5-1 and TRBJ2-7; D gene uncertain. V lost 0 bases to trimming and J lost 2 bases, with 9 bases between them. Germline V lookup: CDR1 SGHRS, CDR2 YFSETQ. CDR3 length equals 14 residues. This CDR3 reads CASSLEHNPYEQYF. The CDR3 DNA reads as TGCGCCAGCAGCTTGGAACATAACCCCTACGAGCAGTACTTC.

The chain uses TRBV5-1 and TRBJ2-4; possible D gene TRBD2, 6 bases. The CDR3 runs to 22 residues. CDR1 SGHRS and CDR2 YFSETQ come from the germline V gene. Trimming shortened V by 1 base and J by 2 bases, and 31 bases separated the two germline ends. The CDR3, as DNA: TGCGCCAGCAGCTTGCGGGAGCCCATGCGGTCCAGGGTTTTAGGTCCCAAAAACATTCAGTACTTC. It specifies CASSLREPMRSRVLGPKNIQYF.

This clonotype came up a few times. The gene calls are TRBV3-1 and TRBJ2-7; 9 bases align to TRBD2. The CDR3 length is 15 residues. The germline V gene encodes CDR1 LGHDT and CDR2 YNNKEL (reference sequence). With 6 bases clipped from V and 2 bases from J, the junction kept 8 bases outside the gene matches. The CDR3 here is CASRETSGLAYEQYF. The CDR3 region has the DNA TGTGCCAGCAGAGAGACTAGCGGCCTTGCCTACGAGCAGTACTTC.

The gene calls are TRBV6-1 and TRBJ1-5, with TRBD1 as a possible D gene (5 bases). V lost 1 base to trimming and J lost 6 bases, with 10 bases between them. Germline assignment: CDR1 MNHNS and CDR2 SASEGT. The CDR3 is 14 residues long. CDR3 loop: CASSEGGLGQPQHF. The CDR3 DNA sequence: TGTGCCAGCAGTGAAGGGGGGTTGGGTCAGCCCCAGCATTTT.

This clonotype was picked up a small number of times. This chain links TRBV12-3 or TRBV12-4 with TRBJ2-1; TRBD1 agrees at 7 bases. Trimming at V came to 3 bases and at J to 5 bases, leaving 4 bases not matched to a gene. CDR3 length: 14 residues. The CDR3 is CASSLDGTDNEQFF. In DNA form, the CDR3 reads TGTGCCAGCAGTTTGGACGGGACAGACAATGAGCAGTTCTTC.

V and J are TRBV28 and TRBJ2-2, with 8 bases identical to TRBD1. Germline CDR1 MDHEN, CDR2 SYDVKM. Unmatched junction bases numbered 8, after V lost 7 bases and J lost 7 bases. CDR3 length: 14 amino acids. As DNA, the CDR3 is TGTGCCAGCATCTTCAGGGGGCTAAGCGGGGAGCTGTTTTTT. Its translation: CASIFRGLSGELFF. Together with reference TRBV28 and TRBJ2-2, the CDR3 gives the full variable domain: DVKVTQSSRYLVKRTGEKVFLECVQDMDHENMFWYRQDPGLGLRLIYFSYDVKMKEKGDIPEGYSVSREKKERFSLILESASTNQTSMYLCASIFRGLSGELFFGEGSRLTVL.

This clonotype was seen a few times. The V and J genes are TRBV9 and TRBJ1-5; no definite D call. CDR1 and CDR2 (germline): SGDLS, YYNGEE. The V end lost 4 bases, the J end lost 5 bases, and 16 bases lay between the germline ends. The CDR3 consists of 15 residues. The CDR3 DNA follows: TGTGCCAGCAGCCCATCAACCGGGTCGCATCAGCCCCAGCATTTT. It encodes CASSPSTGSHQPQHF. Looking up the rest from reference TRBV9 and TRBJ1-5 gives the full variable domain: DSGVTQTPKHLITATGQRVTLRCSPRSGDLSVYWYQQSLDQGLQFLIQYYNGEERAKGNILERFSAQQFPDLHSELNLSSLELGDSALYFCASSPSTGSHQPQHFGDGTRLSIL.

Notes on this clonotype: The junction differs from germline at one of its ends, possibly a read error. This chain joins TRBV7-9 and TRBJ2-7; a weak D match, TRBD1 (5 bases). CDR1 and CDR2 (germline): SEHNR, FQNEAQ (reference sequence). CDR3 length equals 14 residues. The CDR3 DNA is TGTGCCAGCAGCTTTACAACAACAGGATCCGAGCAGCACTTC. Translation: CASSFTTTGSEQHF.

The V gene is TRBV14, the J gene TRBJ2-7; 10 bases align to TRBD1. Germline V gives CDR1 SGHDN, CDR2 FVKESK. The CDR3 spans 13 residues. V shed 2 bases and J 6 bases; nucleotides not matched to a gene: 1. The CDR3 sequence: CASSQRDRGEQYF. The CDR3 DNA follows: TGTGCCAGCAGCCAACGGGACAGGGGCGAGCAGTACTTC.

The sample holds many counts of this clonotype. The chain has TRBV20-1 and TRBJ2-1; 12 bases agree with TRBD2. The CDR3 is 15 residues long. Germline CDR1 is DFQATT and CDR2 is SNEGSKA (reference sequence). J was trimmed by 10 bases and V by 6 bases; bases with no gene match: 13. CDR3 DNA sequence: TGCAGTGCCTTTAACCCGGGACTAGCGGGTGGCGAGCAGTTCTTC. This encodes CSAFNPGLAGGEQFF.

The chain combines TRBV6-2 or TRBV6-3 with TRBJ1-3; 7 bases agree with TRBD1. V shed 4 bases and J 2 bases; nucleotides not matched to a gene: 5. CDR3 length: 15 amino acids. Germline values: CDR1 MNHEY, CDR2 SVGEGT. CDR3 sequence reads: CASSSPGQPGNTIYF. For the CDR3, the DNA is TGTGCCAGCAGTTCGCCGGGACAGCCTGGAAACACCATATATTTT.

The sample holds many counts of this clonotype. The chain carries TRBV4-3 and TRBJ2-7; 14 nucleotides agree with TRBD2. CDR1 and CDR2 from the germline V gene are LGHNA and YSLEER. The CDR3 spans 16 residues. The V and J ends lost 0 bases and 4 bases, in that order; junction bases with no gene match: 2. CDR3: CASSQDWTSGRYEQYF. The CDR3 DNA reads as TGCGCCAGCAGCCAAGATTGGACTAGCGGGAGGTACGAGCAGTACTTC.

In this sample, this clonotype turned up a few times. This chain joins TRBV10-3 and TRBJ1-6; possible D gene TRBD1, 6 bases. This CDR3 comprises 13 residues. The V gene's germline CDR1 is ENHRY and CDR2 SYGVKD. Deletions cut 6 bases from V and 5 bases from J, with 8 bases between. The CDR3, as DNA: TGTGCCATCAGCCGACAGGATAATTCACCCCTCCACTTT. This translates into CAISRQDNSPLHF.

Only a few counts were recorded for this clonotype. The chain carries TRBV6-2 or TRBV6-3 and TRBJ2-3; 11 positions agree with TRBD2. There are 20 residues in the CDR3. Germline V CDR1 and CDR2: MNHEY, SVGEGT. After removal of 2 bases from V and 4 bases from J, the junction contained 17 bases not matched to a gene. Here the CDR3 DNA reads TGTGCCAGCAGTTACAATATCGCGTCTAGCGGGAGGTTTAACGCAGATACGCAGTATTTT. It specifies CASSYNIASSGRFNADTQYF.

The V call is TRBV7-2, the J call TRBJ2-7, with TRBD1 identical over 8 bases. CDR3 size: 15 residues. Germline V gives CDR1 SGHTA, CDR2 FQGNSA. Trimming removed 4 bases from V and 0 bases from J; junction bases left unmatched: 5. CDR3 region: CASSSRTGHSYEQYF. CDR3 nucleotides: TGTGCCAGCAGCTCAAGGACAGGGCACTCCTACGAGCAGTACTTC.